Described below is a single TCR beta chain sequence and its context. This specimen comes from a study of blood T cell repertoires in COVID-19. Repertoires were generated with immunoSEQ multiplex PCR, while TCRdb's copy carries only in-frame clones and drops some. The sample lists roughly 82,000 clones, 90% seen once, with under 1.1% in the top ten. The germline V gene has CDR1 SGHRS and CDR2 YFSETQ. The CDR3 contains 15 residues. Unmatched junction bases numbered 13, after V lost 7 bases and J lost 6 bases. The TCR comes from a woman between 45 and 60 years old in a cohort sampled during active COVID-19. This sequence joins TRBV5-1 and TRBJ2-7; TRBD1 aligns across 10 bases. What was sequenced was peripheral blood. This chain's CDR3 is CASRPSGQGVFEQYF. As DNA, the CDR3 is TGCGCCAGCCGCCCTTCTGGACAGGGGGTCTTCGAGCAGTACTTC.